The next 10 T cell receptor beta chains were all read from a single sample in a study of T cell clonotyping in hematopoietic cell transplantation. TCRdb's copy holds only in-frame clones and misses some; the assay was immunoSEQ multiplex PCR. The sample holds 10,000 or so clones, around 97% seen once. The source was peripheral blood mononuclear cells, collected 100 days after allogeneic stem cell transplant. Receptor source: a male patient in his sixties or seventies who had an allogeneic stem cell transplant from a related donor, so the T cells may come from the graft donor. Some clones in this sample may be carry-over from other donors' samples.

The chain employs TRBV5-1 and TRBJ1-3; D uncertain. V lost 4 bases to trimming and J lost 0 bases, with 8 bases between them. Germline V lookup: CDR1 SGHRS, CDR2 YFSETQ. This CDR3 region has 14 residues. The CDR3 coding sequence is TGCGCCAGCAGCCAGCCGAACTCTGGAAACACCATATATTTT. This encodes CASSQPNSGNTIYF.

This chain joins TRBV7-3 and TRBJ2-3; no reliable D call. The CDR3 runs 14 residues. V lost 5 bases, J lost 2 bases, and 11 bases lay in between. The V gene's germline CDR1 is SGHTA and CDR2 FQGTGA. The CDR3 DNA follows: TGTGCCAGCAGCCGCCTTGGGCTCACAGATACGCAGTATTTT. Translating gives CASSRLGLTDTQYF.

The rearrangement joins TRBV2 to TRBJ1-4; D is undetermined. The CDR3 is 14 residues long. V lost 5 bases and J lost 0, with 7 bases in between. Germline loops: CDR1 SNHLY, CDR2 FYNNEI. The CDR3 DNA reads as TGTGCCAGCAGTCCAGCCTCAACTAATGAAAAACTGTTTTTT. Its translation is CASSPASTNEKLFF. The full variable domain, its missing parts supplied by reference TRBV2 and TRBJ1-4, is EPEVTQTPSHQVTQMGQEVILRCVPISNHLYFYWYRQILGQKVEFLVSFYNNEISEKSEIFDDQFSVERPDGSNFTLKIRSTKLEDSAMYFCASSPASTNEKLFFGSGTQLSVL.

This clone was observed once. CDR3 sequence: CASSRQGLNTEAFF. The CDR3 DNA reads TGTGCCAGTAGTCGACAGGGGCTGAACACTGAAGCTTTCTTT. The V gene is TRBV19, the J gene TRBJ1-1; TRBD1 matches at 8 bases. The V segment lost 5 bases and the J segment 0 bases; nucleotides outside the gene matches: 2. Germline CDR1 reads LNHDA; CDR2 reads SQIVND (reference sequence). The CDR3 contains 14 residues. The variable domain in full, with the rest retrieved from reference TRBV19 and TRBJ1-1, is DGGITQSPKYLFRKEGQNVTLSCEQNLNHDAMYWYRQDPGQGLRLIYYSQIVNDFQKGDIAEGYSVSREKKESFPLTVTSAQKNPTAFYLCASSRQGLNTEAFFGQGTRLTVV.

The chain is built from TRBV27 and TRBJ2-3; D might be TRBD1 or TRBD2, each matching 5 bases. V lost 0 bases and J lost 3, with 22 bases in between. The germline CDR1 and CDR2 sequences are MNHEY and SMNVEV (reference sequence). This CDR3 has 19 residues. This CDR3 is CASSLSIGGLGVETDTQYF. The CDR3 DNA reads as TGTGCCAGCAGTTTATCAATAGGTGGTCTGGGGGTAGAGACAGATACGCAGTATTTT.

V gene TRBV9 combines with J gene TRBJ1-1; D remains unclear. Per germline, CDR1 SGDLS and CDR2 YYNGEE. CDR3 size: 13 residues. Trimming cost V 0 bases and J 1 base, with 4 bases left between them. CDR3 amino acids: CASSVDTNTEAFF. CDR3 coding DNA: TGTGCCAGCAGCGTAGATACGAACACTGAAGCTTTCTTT.

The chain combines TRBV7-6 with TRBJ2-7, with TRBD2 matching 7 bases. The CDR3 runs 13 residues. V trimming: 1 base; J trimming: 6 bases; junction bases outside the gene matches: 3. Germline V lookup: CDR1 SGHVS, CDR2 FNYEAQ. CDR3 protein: CASSLGEGSEQYF. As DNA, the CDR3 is TGTGCCAGCAGCTTAGGGGAGGGATCCGAGCAGTACTTC.

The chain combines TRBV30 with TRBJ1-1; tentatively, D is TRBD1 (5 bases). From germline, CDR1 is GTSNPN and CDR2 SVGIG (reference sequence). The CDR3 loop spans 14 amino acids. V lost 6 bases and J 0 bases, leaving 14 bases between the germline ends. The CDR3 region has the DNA TGTGCCTGTAGGTGGGGGGGATTGAACACTGAAGCTTTCTTT. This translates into CACRWGGLNTEAFF.

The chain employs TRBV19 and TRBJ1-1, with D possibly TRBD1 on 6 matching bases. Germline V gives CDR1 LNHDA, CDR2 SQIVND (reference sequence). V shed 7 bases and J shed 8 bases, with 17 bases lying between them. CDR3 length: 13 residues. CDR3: CASTPGGGREAFF. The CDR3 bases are TGTGCCAGTACCCCGGGCGGGGGCAGGGAAGCTTTCTTT.

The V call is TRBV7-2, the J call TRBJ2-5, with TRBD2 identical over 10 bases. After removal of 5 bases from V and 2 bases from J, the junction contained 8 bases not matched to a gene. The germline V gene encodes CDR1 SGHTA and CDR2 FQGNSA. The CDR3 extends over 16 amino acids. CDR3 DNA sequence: TGTGCCAGCAGCCTAGGACTAGCGGCGATACAAGAGACCCAGTACTTC. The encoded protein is CASSLGLAAIQETQYF. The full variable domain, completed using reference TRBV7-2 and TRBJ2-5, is GAGVSQSPSNKVTEKGKDVELRCDPISGHTALYWYRQSLGQGLEFLIYFQGNSAPDKSGLPSDRFSAERTGGSVSTLTIQRTQQEDSAVYLCASSLGLAAIQETQYFGPGTRLLVL.